This TCR beta chain was found in a study of OX40 agonist ivuxolimab in advanced cancers. In regard to this clone: Other DNA sequences in this specimen translate into the identical CDR3.

The CDR3 is 16 residues long. In germline, CDR1 is GTSNPN, CDR2 SVGIG (reference sequence). V dropped 0 bases and J dropped 9 bases, with 21 bases sitting between them. Sequencing was performed with immunoSEQ multiplex PCR; in TCRdb, only in-frame clones are kept and a portion is missing. The sample consists of over 25,000 clones, approximately 79% of them appearing once. Source: CD4+ or CD8+ T cells sorted from blood, taken in a trial of the OX40 agonist ivuxolimab. The TCR sequence derives from an adult with an advanced solid tumor such as melanoma, head and neck, liver or kidney cancer. This rearrangement joins TRBV30 to TRBJ2-1; D gene uncertain. The CDR3: CAWSVGVDPGLIEQFF. The CDR3 DNA sequence: TGTGCCTGGAGTGTCGGAGTGGACCCCGGGTTGATTGAGCAGTTCTTC.